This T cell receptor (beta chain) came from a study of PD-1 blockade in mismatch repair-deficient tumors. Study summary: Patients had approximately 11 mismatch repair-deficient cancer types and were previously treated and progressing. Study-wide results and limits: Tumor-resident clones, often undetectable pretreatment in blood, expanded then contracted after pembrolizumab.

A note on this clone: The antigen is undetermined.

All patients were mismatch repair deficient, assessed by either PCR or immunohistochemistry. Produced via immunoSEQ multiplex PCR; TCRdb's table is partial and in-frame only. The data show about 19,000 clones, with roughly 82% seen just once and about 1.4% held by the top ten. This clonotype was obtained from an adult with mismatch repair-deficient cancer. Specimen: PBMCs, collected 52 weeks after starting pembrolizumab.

The CDR3 loop reads CASSIGGLAGVIGGNEQFF. CDR3 DNA sequence: TGTGCCAGTAGTATAGGCGGACTAGCGGGAGTTATTGGTGGCAATGAGCAGTTCTTC. The V gene is TRBV19, the J gene TRBJ2-1, with 13 bases identical to TRBD2. Per germline, CDR1 LNHDA and CDR2 SQIVND (reference sequence). After removal of 1 base from V and 6 bases from J, the junction contained 12 bases not matched to a gene. The CDR3 extends over 19 amino acids.